This entry lists 16 T cell receptor beta chains sequenced from one sample in a study of cytomegalovirus exposure and HLA in healthy donors. Repertoires were generated with immunoSEQ multiplex PCR, while TCRdb's copy carries only in-frame clones and drops some. The sample has more than 150,000 clones, about four fifths seen once. The sequenced material came from PBMCs. Source of these receptors: a man younger than 35 in good health and CMV-seropositive.

The chain recombines TRBV10-3 with TRBJ2-2, with 11 bases identical to TRBD2. The V gene end was trimmed by 4 bases and the J gene end by 5 bases; junction bases not matched to a gene: 6. CDR1 and CDR2 from the germline V gene are ENHRY and SYGVKD. This CDR3 has 16 amino acids. The CDR3, as DNA: TGTGCCATCAGTGTAACTAGCGGGAGCGGAACCGGGGAGCTGTTTTTT. It specifies CAISVTSGSGTGELFF.

The rearrangement uses TRBV7-2 and TRBJ1-5, with unresolved D. Germline assignment: CDR1 SGHTA and CDR2 FQGNSA. The CDR3 is 13 residues long. Deletions cut 4 bases from V and 9 bases from J, with 13 bases between. CDR3 DNA sequence: TGTGCCAGCAGCTGGGATGGAGGAGGGCCCCAGCATTTT. Translated, it gives CASSWDGGGPQHF.

This chain joins TRBV2 and TRBJ2-3; D perhaps matches TRBD2 (6 bases). This CDR3 comprises 13 residues. Germline CDR1 is SNHLY and CDR2 is FYNNEI. The V end was cut by 7 bases, the J end by 8 bases, with 16 bases between. The CDR3 protein is CASTENRGGTQYF. DNA for the CDR3: TGTGCCAGCACGGAGAATAGGGGAGGTACGCAGTATTTT.

This clone has just one count. The chain uses TRBV28 and TRBJ2-4, with 8 nucleotides matching TRBD1. Germline assignment: CDR1 MDHEN and CDR2 SYDVKM. Losses at the gene ends were 8 bases for V and 8 bases for J; bases not matched to a gene: 2. There are 11 residues in the CDR3. The CDR3 spells CASGQGDIQYF. CDR3 nucleotide sequence: TGTGCCAGCGGACAGGGAGACATTCAGTACTTC.

The V and J genes are TRBV6-5 and TRBJ2-1; tentatively, D is TRBD1 (5 bases). The germline CDR1 and CDR2 sequences are MNHEY and SVGAGI. V was cut by 7 bases and J by 4 bases, with 11 bases left in between. This CDR3 is built from 13 residues. This CDR3 reads CASKRTQYNEQFF. CDR3 bases: TGTGCCAGCAAAAGGACACAATACAATGAGCAGTTCTTC.

V is TRBV27 and J is TRBJ1-1; D gene ambiguous. CDR3 length: 15 residues. The germline V and J ends were trimmed by 2 bases and 1 base, with 11 bases remaining between them. Germline V lookup: CDR1 MNHEY, CDR2 SMNVEV (reference sequence). The CDR3 bases are TGTGCCAGCAGTTTAGCTCTAGAATCGAACACTGAAGCTTTCTTT. This encodes CASSLALESNTEAFF.

This clone was recorded once. The chain recombines TRBV10-1 with TRBJ2-7; 11 positions agree with TRBD2. V lost 6 bases, J lost 3 bases, and 7 bases stayed unmatched. Germline-derived CDR1 and CDR2 are WNHNN and SYGVQD (reference sequence). This CDR3 region has 15 residues. The CDR3, as DNA: TGCGCCAGCAGCGTACTAGCGGGAGAGAACTACGAGCAGTACTTC. It yields the protein CASSVLAGENYEQYF.

The chain links TRBV7-9 to TRBJ2-3, with D perhaps matching TRBD2 (5 bases). Germline lookup yields CDR1 SEHNR and CDR2 FQNEAQ (reference sequence). The CDR3 is 17 residues long. V was cut by 1 base and J by 1 base, with 15 bases left in between. The CDR3 nucleotides are TGTGCCAGCAGCTTAGGTTCTCCGGTTAGCGGCACAGATACGCAGTATTTT. Its translation is CASSLGSPVSGTDTQYF.

This clone was recorded a few times. This sequence joins TRBV18 and TRBJ2-3; 8 bases agree with TRBD1. The CDR3 runs 15 residues. V lost 3 bases to trimming and J lost 0 bases; unmatched junction nucleotides: 2. In germline, CDR1 is KGHSH, CDR2 LQKENI. For the CDR3, the DNA is TGTGCCAGCTCACCGGACAGGGCTAGCACAGATACGCAGTATTTT. Amino acids: CASSPDRASTDTQYF.

Only one count was recorded for this clone. The chain combines TRBV19 with TRBJ1-5; possible D gene TRBD1, 6 bases. Germline V gives CDR1 LNHDA, CDR2 SQIVND (reference sequence). V lost 5 bases and J 2 bases, leaving 16 bases between the germline ends. This CDR3 region has 16 residues. CDR3 DNA: TGTGCCAGTAGTCTCGACCAGGGGATCGGCAATCAGCCCCAGCATTTT. Encoded protein: CASSLDQGIGNQPQHF.

The chain employs TRBV7-9 and TRBJ1-3; D gene uncertain. Germline V gene lookup returns CDR1 SEHNR and CDR2 FQNEAQ (reference sequence). Trimming took 10 bases from V and 4 from J, leaving 20 bases between them. The CDR3 runs 15 residues. CDR3 sequence: CATSSPGLVGNTIYF. The CDR3 DNA reads TGTGCCACTTCGAGCCCGGGTTTGGTGGGAAACACCATATATTTT.

This chain links TRBV7-2 with TRBJ2-7; TRBD2 aligns across 7 bases. Germline V gene sequence: CDR1 SGHTA, CDR2 FQGNSA. V trimming: 1 base; J trimming: 2 bases; junction bases outside the gene matches: 5. The CDR3 totals 15 residues. The CDR3 here is CASSLVPSGTYEQYF. The CDR3 DNA reads as TGTGCCAGCAGCTTAGTTCCTAGCGGAACCTACGAGCAGTACTTC.

J is TRBJ2-1 and V is TRBV7-9, with 8 bases aligning to TRBD2. The length of the CDR3 is 15 residues. J lost 7 bases, V lost 2 bases, and 7 bases had no gene match. CDR1 is SEHNR, CDR2 FQNEAQ, per germline (reference sequence). CDR3 in DNA: TGTGCCAGCAGCTTACGGAGCGGGAGTCAGAATGAGCAGTTCTTC. It encodes CASSLRSGSQNEQFF.

The rearrangement joins TRBV11-2 to TRBJ2-7; 8 bases are a match to TRBD1. V was pared by 2 bases and J by 0 bases, with 9 bases of the junction left unmatched. The CDR3 is 17 residues long. The V gene's germline CDR1 is SGHAT and CDR2 FQNNGV. CDR3 DNA: TGTGCCAGCAGCTTATCCCCCAGGGGGCCGAGCTCCTACGAGCAGTACTTC. This sequence encodes CASSLSPRGPSSYEQYF.

In its sample, this clone was seen a few times. The CDR3 coding sequence is TGTGCCAGCTACACCTGGGGGGGCCCAACTAATGAAAAACTGTTTTTT. Translated: CASYTWGGPTNEKLFF. The chain recombines TRBV6-6 with TRBJ1-4, with a possible D match to TRBD1 (6 bases). The CDR3 sequence is 16 residues long. The ends were cut back, 8 bases at V and 0 bases at J, with 16 bases in the middle. Germline V gene data show CDR1 as MNHNY and CDR2 as SVGAGI (reference sequence).

About this clone itself: The junction differs from germline at one of its ends, possibly a read error. The chain recombines TRBV2 with TRBJ2-5; the match to TRBD1 covers 9 bases. This CDR3 region has 11 residues. Germline V lookup: CDR1 SNHLY, CDR2 FYNNEI. CDR3 sequence reads: CASSPDRGFDF. The DNA for the CDR3 is TGTGCCAGCAGTCCGGACAGGGGCTTCGACTTC.